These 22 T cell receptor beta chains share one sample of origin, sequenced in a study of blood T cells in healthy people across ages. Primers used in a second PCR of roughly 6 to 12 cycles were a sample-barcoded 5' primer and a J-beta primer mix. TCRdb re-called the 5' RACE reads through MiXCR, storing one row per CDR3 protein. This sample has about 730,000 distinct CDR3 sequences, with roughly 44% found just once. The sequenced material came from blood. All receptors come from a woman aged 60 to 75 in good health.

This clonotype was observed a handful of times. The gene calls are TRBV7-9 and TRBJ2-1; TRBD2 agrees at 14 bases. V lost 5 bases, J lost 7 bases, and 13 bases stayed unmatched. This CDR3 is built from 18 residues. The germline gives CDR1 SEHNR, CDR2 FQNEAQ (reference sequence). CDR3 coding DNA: TGTGCCAGCAGCCCGCTGGGACTAGCGGGGGCTAGAGAGAATGAGCAGTTCTTC. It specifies CASSPLGLAGARENEQFF.

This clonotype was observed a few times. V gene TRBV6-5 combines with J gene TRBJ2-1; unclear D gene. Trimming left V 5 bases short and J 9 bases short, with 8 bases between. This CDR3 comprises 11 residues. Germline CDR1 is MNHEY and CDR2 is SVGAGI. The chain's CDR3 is CASSSVREQFF. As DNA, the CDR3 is TGTGCCAGCAGTAGCGTACGTGAGCAGTTCTTC.

The CDR3, as DNA: TGTGCCAGCAGCCGGCGGTCCCGAGAGACCCAGTACTTC. Its protein product is CASSRRSRETQYF. The chain uses TRBV12-3 or TRBV12-4 and TRBJ2-5; unclear D gene. The CDR3 has 13 residues. V was shortened by 6 bases and J by 4 bases, with 12 bases between the two germline ends.

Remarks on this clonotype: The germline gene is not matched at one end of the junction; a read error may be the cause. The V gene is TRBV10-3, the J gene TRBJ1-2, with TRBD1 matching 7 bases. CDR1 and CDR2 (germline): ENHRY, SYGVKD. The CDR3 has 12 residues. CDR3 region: CAINRGNYGHTF. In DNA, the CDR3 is TGTGCCATCAACAGGGGTAACTATGGCCACACCTTC.

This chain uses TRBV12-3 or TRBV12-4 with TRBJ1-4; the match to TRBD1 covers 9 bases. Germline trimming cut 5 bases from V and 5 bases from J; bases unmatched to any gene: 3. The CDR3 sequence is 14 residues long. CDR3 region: CASSVGTGNEKLFF. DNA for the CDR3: TGTGCCAGCAGTGTCGGGACAGGGAATGAAAAACTGTTTTTT.

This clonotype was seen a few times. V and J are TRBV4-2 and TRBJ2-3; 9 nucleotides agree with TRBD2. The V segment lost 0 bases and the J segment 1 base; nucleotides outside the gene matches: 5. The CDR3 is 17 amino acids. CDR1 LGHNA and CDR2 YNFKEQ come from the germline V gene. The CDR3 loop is CASSQEGTSIGTDTQYF. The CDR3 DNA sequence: TGTGCCAGCAGCCAAGAGGGGACTAGCATTGGCACAGATACGCAGTATTTT.

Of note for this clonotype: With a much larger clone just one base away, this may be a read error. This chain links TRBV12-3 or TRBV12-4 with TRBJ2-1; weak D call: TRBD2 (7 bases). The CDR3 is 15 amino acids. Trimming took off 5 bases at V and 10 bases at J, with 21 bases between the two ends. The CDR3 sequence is CASSLDGGGAGEQFF. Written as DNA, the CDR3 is TGTGCCAGCAGTCTTGACGGCGGGGGCGCTGGGGAGCAGTTCTTC.

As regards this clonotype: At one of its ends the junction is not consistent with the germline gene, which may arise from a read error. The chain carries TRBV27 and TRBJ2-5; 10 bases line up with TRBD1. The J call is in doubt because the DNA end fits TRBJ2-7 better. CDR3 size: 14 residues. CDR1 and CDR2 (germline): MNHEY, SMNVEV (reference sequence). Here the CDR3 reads CACSTRQGANEQYF. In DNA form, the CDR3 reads TGTGCCTGCAGTACGCGACAGGGGGCCAACGAGCAGTACTTC.

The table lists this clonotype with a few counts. CDR3 sequence reads: CASTSGLAGGPTQYF. The CDR3 DNA reads as TGTGCCAGCACCTCGGGACTAGCGGGGGGGCCTACGCAGTATTTT. V usage is TRBV2 and J usage is TRBJ2-3, with 16 bases that match TRBD2. J gave up 8 bases and V 7 bases, and 6 bases lay outside the gene matches. Germline values: CDR1 SNHLY, CDR2 FYNNEI. This CDR3 region has 15 residues.

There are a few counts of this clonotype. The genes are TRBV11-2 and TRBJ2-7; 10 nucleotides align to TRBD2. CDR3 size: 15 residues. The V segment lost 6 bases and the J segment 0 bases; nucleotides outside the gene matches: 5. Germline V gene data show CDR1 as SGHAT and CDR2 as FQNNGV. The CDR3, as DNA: TGTGCCAGCAGTTTTGGACTAGCGGTCTCCTACGAGCAGTACTTC. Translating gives CASSFGLAVSYEQYF.

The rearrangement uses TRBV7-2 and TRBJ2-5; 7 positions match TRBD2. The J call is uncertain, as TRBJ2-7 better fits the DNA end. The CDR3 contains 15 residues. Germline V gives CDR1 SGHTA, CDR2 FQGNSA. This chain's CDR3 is CASSLGGGTIYEQYF. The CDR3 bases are TGTGCCAGCAGCTTAGGGGGAGGGACCATCTACGAGCAGTACTTC.

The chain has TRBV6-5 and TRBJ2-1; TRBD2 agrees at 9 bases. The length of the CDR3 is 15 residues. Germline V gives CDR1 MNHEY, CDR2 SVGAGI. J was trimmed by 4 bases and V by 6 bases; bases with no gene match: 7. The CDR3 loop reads CASRVAGVEYNEQFF. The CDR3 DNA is TGTGCCAGCAGAGTAGCGGGAGTGGAATACAATGAGCAGTTCTTC.

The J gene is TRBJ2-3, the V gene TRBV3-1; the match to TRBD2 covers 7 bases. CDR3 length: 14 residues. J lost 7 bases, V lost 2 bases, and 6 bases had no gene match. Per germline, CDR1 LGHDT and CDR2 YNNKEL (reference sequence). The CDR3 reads CASSQSSGVYTQYF. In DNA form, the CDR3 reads TGTGCCAGCAGCCAATCCAGCGGGGTTTATACGCAGTATTTT.

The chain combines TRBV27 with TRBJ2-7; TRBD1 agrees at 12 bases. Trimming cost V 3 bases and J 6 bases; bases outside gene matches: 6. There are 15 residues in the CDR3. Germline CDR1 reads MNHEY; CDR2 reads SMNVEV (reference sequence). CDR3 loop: CASSFGGQGAGEQYF. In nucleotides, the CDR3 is TGTGCCAGCAGTTTCGGGGGACAGGGGGCCGGCGAGCAGTACTTC.

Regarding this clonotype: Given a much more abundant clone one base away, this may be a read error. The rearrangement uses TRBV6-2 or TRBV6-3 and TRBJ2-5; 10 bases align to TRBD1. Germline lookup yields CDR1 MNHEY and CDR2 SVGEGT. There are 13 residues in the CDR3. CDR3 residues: CASRRDRGEAQYF. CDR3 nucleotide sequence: TGTGCCAGCAGAAGGGACAGGGGAGAGGCCCAGTACTTC.

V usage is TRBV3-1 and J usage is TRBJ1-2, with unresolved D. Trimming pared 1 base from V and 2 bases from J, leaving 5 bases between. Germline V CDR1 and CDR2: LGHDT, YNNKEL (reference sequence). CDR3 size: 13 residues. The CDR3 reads CASSQAQNYGYTF. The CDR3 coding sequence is TGTGCCAGCAGCCAAGCTCAGAACTATGGCTACACCTTC.

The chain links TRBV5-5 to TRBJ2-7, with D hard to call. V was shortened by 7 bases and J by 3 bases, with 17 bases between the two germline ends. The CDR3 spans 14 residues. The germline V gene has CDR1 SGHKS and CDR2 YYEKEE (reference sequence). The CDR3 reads CASAWEDFLYEQYF. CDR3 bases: TGTGCCAGCGCCTGGGAAGACTTCCTCTACGAGCAGTACTTC.

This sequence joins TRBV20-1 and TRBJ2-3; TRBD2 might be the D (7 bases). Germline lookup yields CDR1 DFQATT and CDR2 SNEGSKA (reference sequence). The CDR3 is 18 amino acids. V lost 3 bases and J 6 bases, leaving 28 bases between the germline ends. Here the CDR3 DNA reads TGCAGTGCTAGTTCTGGACAGCGGGGCGGCACCCACACGGATACGCAGTATTTT. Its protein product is CSASSGQRGGTHTDTQYF.

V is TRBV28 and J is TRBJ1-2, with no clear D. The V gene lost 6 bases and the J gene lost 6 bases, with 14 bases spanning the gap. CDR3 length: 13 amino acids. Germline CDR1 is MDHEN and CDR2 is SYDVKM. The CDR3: CASSVRGSHGYTF. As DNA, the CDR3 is TGTGCCAGCAGCGTGAGAGGGTCGCATGGCTACACCTTC.

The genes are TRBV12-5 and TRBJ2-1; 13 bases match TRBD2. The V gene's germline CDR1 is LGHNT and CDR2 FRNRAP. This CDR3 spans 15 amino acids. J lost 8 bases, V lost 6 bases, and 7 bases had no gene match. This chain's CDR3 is CASGAGTSGIHEQFF. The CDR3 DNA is TGTGCTAGTGGGGCAGGGACTAGCGGGATCCATGAGCAGTTCTTC.

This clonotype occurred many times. CDR3 in DNA: TGTGCCAGCAGTTTAGCAGACAGGGACTATGGCTACACCTTC. Amino acid sequence: CASSLADRDYGYTF. The V gene is TRBV12-3 or TRBV12-4, the J gene TRBJ1-2; 7 bases fit TRBD1. The CDR3 is 14 amino acids. After removal of 0 bases from V and 3 bases from J, the junction contained 1 base not matched to a gene.

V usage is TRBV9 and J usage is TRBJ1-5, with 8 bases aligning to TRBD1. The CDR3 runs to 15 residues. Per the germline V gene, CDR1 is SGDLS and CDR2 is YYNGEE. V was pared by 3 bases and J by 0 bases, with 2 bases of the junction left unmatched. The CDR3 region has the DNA TGTGCCAGCAGCGCGACAGGGGATAGCAATCAGCCCCAGCATTTT. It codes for CASSATGDSNQPQHF. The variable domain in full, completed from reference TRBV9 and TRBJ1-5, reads DSGVTQTPKHLITATGQRVTLRCSPRSGDLSVYWYQQSLDQGLQFLIQYYNGEERAKGNILERFSAQQFPDLHSELNLSSLELGDSALYFCASSATGDSNQPQHFGDGTRLSIL.